Listed below are T cell receptor beta chains from one sample, sequenced in a study of shared T cell receptors in the human thymus. Generated by immunoSEQ multiplex PCR, the TCRdb table keeps only in-frame clones and is missing some. The sample lists hundreds of thousands of clones; 88% were seen once. The same data also contributed to another study, on human thymus T cells.

Specimen: thymocytes. These receptors all come from a boy under two years old with a congenital heart defect. CDR3s leave out the opening cysteine and the closing phenylalanine or tryptophan.

>11|TRBJ2-1|TRBV15
ATSSGTLNEQF
>12|TRBJ2-7|TRBV28
ASSCYRVPYEQY
>14|TRBJ2-1|TRBV15
ATSRDLAGPYNEQF
>13|TRBJ1-4|TRBV4-3
ASSHLDRRNEKLF
>12|TRBJ2-7|TRBV5-4
ASSAHRGAYEQY
>13|TRBJ2-1|TRBV30
AWTTRGRGYNEQF
>13|TRBJ2-4|TRBV5-4
ASSQRVGTKNIQY
>13|TRBJ2-1|TRBV9
ASSESGAYYNEQF
>13|TRBJ2-5|TRBV19
ASSISAGPQETQY
>17|TRBJ2-3|TRBV9
ASSGPGTSGSGTVDTQY
>9|TRBJ1-1|TRBV2
AGHTNTEAF